One sample yielded the 27 T cell receptor beta chains listed below, sequenced in a study of Graves' ophthalmopathy and Graves' hyperthyroidism. TCR beta CDR3 regions were amplified from RNA transcripts. The first round was an RT-PCR with HTBI primers, and the second round was a multiplex PCR. TCRdb recomputed calls from the multiplex PCR reads with MiXCR, one row per CDR3 protein. The table records some 1.1 million distinct CDR3 sequences, 35% to 40% of them present only once. The sequenced material came from peripheral blood or thyroid tissue (not recorded which). These receptors all stem from an adult man with Graves' hyperthyroidism.

This chain links TRBV30 with TRBJ1-4; D unclear. The CDR3 contains 12 residues. Germline CDR1 GTSNPN, CDR2 SVGIG (reference sequence). The ends were cut back, 2 bases at V and 8 bases at J, with 9 bases in the middle. The CDR3, as DNA: TGTGCCTGGAGTAGCGGAAGGGAAAAACTGTTTTTT. Translation: CAWSSGREKLFF.

This clonotype was recorded a few times. One junction end disagrees with the germline gene, perhaps due to a read error. V usage is TRBV12-3 or TRBV12-4 and J usage is TRBJ2-7; 15 bases are a match to TRBD2. CDR3 size: 14 residues. DNA of the CDR3: TGTGTCAGCAGCGGACTAGCGGGAGGGTACGAGCAGTACTTC. As protein: CVSSGLAGGYEQYF.

This chain connects TRBV11-2 to TRBJ1-4; D ambiguous. Germline V gene lookup returns CDR1 SGHAT and CDR2 FQNNGV. V dropped 5 bases and J dropped 7 bases, with 11 bases sitting between them. The CDR3 totals 13 residues. Here the CDR3 DNA reads TGTGCCAGCAGCAGCGGGCTCGGTGAAAAACTGTTTTTT. Translation: CASSSGLGEKLFF. Complete variable domain (other parts from reference TRBV11-2 and TRBJ1-4): EAGVAQSPRYKIIEKRQSVAFWCNPISGHATLYWYQQILGQGPKLLIQFQNNGVVDDSQLPKDRFSAERLKGVDSTLKIQPAKLEDSAVYLCASSSGLGEKLFFGSGTQLSVL.

Points on this clonotype: A clone one base away is much larger, so this may be a read error. The chain links TRBV20-1 to TRBJ2-5, with D perhaps TRBD1 (5 bases). Trimming pared 3 bases from V and 6 bases from J, leaving 11 bases between. There are 12 residues in the CDR3. Germline assignment: CDR1 DFQATT and CDR2 SNEGSKA (reference sequence). The CDR3 loop is CSASKQGKTQYF. Here the CDR3 DNA reads TGCAGTGCTAGCAAGCAGGGAAAGACCCAGTACTTC.

In its sample, this clonotype was seen a few times. Here the CDR3 reads CASSFGRQPDGYTF. The CDR3 DNA reads TGTGCCAGCAGCTTCGGACGTCAACCGGATGGCTACACCTTC. The gene calls are TRBV7-9 and TRBJ1-2; no reliable D call. Germline V lookup: CDR1 SEHNR, CDR2 FQNEAQ (reference sequence). Trimming left V 3 bases short and J 6 bases short, with 14 bases between. This CDR3 comprises 14 residues. Looking up the rest from reference TRBV7-9 and TRBJ1-2 gives the full variable domain: DTGVSQNPRHKITKRGQNVTFRCDPISEHNRLYWYRQTLGQGPEFLTYFQNEAQLEKSRLLSDRFSAERPKGSFSTLEIQRTEQGDSAMYLCASSFGRQPDGYTFGSGTRLTVV.

This clonotype has just a few counts. The genes are TRBV25-1 and TRBJ1-1, with TRBD1 as a possible D gene (6 bases). This CDR3 is built from 12 residues. Trimming pared 9 bases from V and 11 bases from J, leaving 19 bases between. CDR1 is MGHDK and CDR2 is SYGVNS in the germline V gene. CDR3 residues: CASALAGARAFF. As DNA, the CDR3 is TGTGCCAGTGCCCTTGCAGGGGCTAGGGCTTTCTTT.

The V call is TRBV6-5, the J call TRBJ1-2, with D possibly TRBD1 on 5 matching bases. This CDR3 is built from 15 residues. From germline, CDR1 is MNHEY and CDR2 SVGAGI. Trimming pared 5 bases from V and 4 bases from J, leaving 17 bases between. CDR3 loop: CASSTLPGIGYGYTF. In nucleotides, the CDR3 is TGTGCCAGCAGTACTCTCCCAGGGATTGGCTATGGCTACACCTTC.

There are many counts of this clonotype. The chain employs TRBV9 and TRBJ2-5; D perhaps matches TRBD1 (5 bases). This CDR3 is 14 amino acids long. Germline V gives CDR1 SGDLS, CDR2 YYNGEE. The ends were cut back, 0 bases at V and 1 base at J, with 7 bases in the middle. In DNA form, the CDR3 reads TGTGCCAGCAGCGTAGGGGGCACCCAAGAGACCCAGTACTTC. This sequence encodes CASSVGGTQETQYF.

As concerns this clonotype: With a much larger clone just one base away, this may be a read error. The gene calls are TRBV7-9 and TRBJ2-7; 10 nucleotides agree with TRBD1. The CDR3 totals 16 residues. CDR1 is SEHNR and CDR2 is FQNEAQ in the germline V gene (reference sequence). CDR3 DNA sequence: TGTGCCAGCAGCACCAGACAGGGGGCTAATCCCTACGGGCAGTACTTC. It is translated as CASSTRQGANPYGQYF.

This clonotype was found many times. J is TRBJ2-2 and V is TRBV19, with a weak D call TRBD2 (6 bases). The CDR3 runs 16 residues. Trimming removed 5 bases at V and 6 bases at J, with 19 bases between. Germline V lookup: CDR1 LNHDA, CDR2 SQIVND (reference sequence). DNA for the CDR3: TGTGCCAGTAGTCTGGTTAGCGGAGGGCGTCCCGGGGAGCTGTTTTTT. Protein sequence: CASSLVSGGRPGELFF.

Many counts were recorded for this clonotype. V is TRBV9 and J is TRBJ1-2, with 10 bases aligning to TRBD1. The CDR3 spans 14 residues. J gave up 8 bases and V 4 bases, and 8 bases lay outside the gene matches. Germline V gene sequence: CDR1 SGDLS, CDR2 YYNGEE. CDR3 amino acids: CASSPTGQGQGYTF. The CDR3 coding sequence is TGTGCCAGCAGCCCTACGGGACAGGGGCAGGGCTACACCTTC.

The V gene is TRBV24-1, the J gene TRBJ1-2; D is unclear. Germline V gene sequence: CDR1 KGHDR, CDR2 SFDVKD. The V and J ends lost 10 bases and 3 bases respectively, with 23 bases between them. CDR3 size: 16 residues. Written as DNA, the CDR3 is TGTGCCACGGGAACCGAACAGCGGGGTAAGGACTATGGCTACACCTTC. It codes for CATGTEQRGKDYGYTF.

This clonotype occurred a few times. The chain recombines TRBV3-1 with TRBJ2-3, with 10 bases lining up with TRBD2. With 6 bases clipped from V and 4 bases from J, the junction kept 7 bases outside the gene matches. The CDR3 loop spans 15 amino acids. CDR1 and CDR2 (germline): LGHDT, YNNKEL (reference sequence). In nucleotides, the CDR3 is TGTGCCAGCAGTACAACTAGCGGGACTGCAGATACGCAGTATTTT. This gives the protein CASSTTSGTADTQYF.

The table lists this clonotype with many counts. This chain joins TRBV29-1 and TRBJ2-5, with a weak D call TRBD1 (6 bases). V lost 7 bases, J lost 4 bases, and 13 bases lay in between. This CDR3 comprises 12 residues. Looked up from germline, CDR1 is SQVTM and CDR2 is ANQGSEA. The DNA for the CDR3 is TGCAGCGCCCTACAGGGTTTAGAGACCCAGTACTTC. Protein sequence: CSALQGLETQYF.

This clonotype has just one count. V is TRBV29-1 and J is TRBJ1-4; TRBD1 matches 8 bases. CDR1 and CDR2 from the germline V gene are SQVTM and ANQGSEA. The J segment lost 4 bases and the V segment lost 8 bases, leaving 3 bases of the junction unmatched. The CDR3 extends over 12 amino acids. The CDR3 spells CSQDRGNEKLFF. Written as DNA, the CDR3 is TGCAGCCAAGACAGGGGTAATGAAAAACTGTTTTTT.

This clonotype showed up many times. The chain couples TRBV29-1 to TRBJ2-7; weak D call: TRBD2 (6 bases). The CDR3 spans 16 residues. Per the germline V gene, CDR1 is SQVTM and CDR2 is ANQGSEA. V gave up 0 bases and J gave up 3 bases, with 18 bases separating them. The CDR3 reads CSVEDGAFLGGYEQYF. In DNA form, the CDR3 reads TGCAGCGTTGAAGATGGGGCCTTCCTGGGGGGCTACGAGCAGTACTTC.

J is TRBJ1-2 and V is TRBV7-9; weak D call: TRBD1 (5 bases). Germline CDR1 is SEHNR and CDR2 is FQNEAQ (reference sequence). The V end was cut by 6 bases, the J end by 8 bases, with 19 bases between. The CDR3 has 14 residues. The CDR3: CASSMIGGSGGYTF. The CDR3 nucleotides read TGTGCCAGCAGTATGATTGGGGGGTCCGGGGGCTACACCTTC.

This clonotype was recorded a few times. This chain joins TRBV5-6 and TRBJ2-7; D unresolved. Trimming stripped 4 bases from V and 6 bases from J, with 8 bases between. Looked up from germline, CDR1 is SGHDT and CDR2 is YYEEEE. There are 11 residues in the CDR3. The chain's CDR3 is CASSQLAEQYF. The CDR3, as DNA: TGTGCCAGCAGCCAGTTGGCCGAGCAGTACTTC.

A few counts support this clonotype. The genes are TRBV6-5 and TRBJ2-5, with no clear D. V was cut by 0 bases and J by 2 bases, with 4 bases left in between. The germline CDR1 and CDR2 sequences are MNHEY and SVGAGI. This CDR3 is built from 13 residues. Here the CDR3 reads CASSYSRQETQYF. CDR3 bases: TGTGCCAGCAGTTACTCCCGACAAGAGACCCAGTACTTC.

The chain has TRBV13 and TRBJ2-7, with a possible D match to TRBD1 (5 bases). Germline CDR1 reads PRHDT; CDR2 reads FYEKMQ (reference sequence). The CDR3 is made up of 14 amino acids. V was clipped by 2 bases and J by 5 bases, with 13 bases between them. For the CDR3, the DNA is TGTGCCAGCAGCTTAACTCAGGGTATCCACGAGCAGTACTTC. Protein sequence: CASSLTQGIHEQYF.

A note on this clonotype: Given the absence of the conserved phenylalanine or tryptophan at the CDR3 end, a read error is likely. The DNA is omitted, as the CDR3 cannot be located on it reliably, and the CDR3 follows TCRdb's listing. The chain couples TRBV24-1 to TRBJ1-1; the DNA was not compared with TRBD1, the D call given in the table. Germline lookup yields CDR1 KGHDR and CDR2 SFDVKD. The CDR3 extends over 8 residues, inclusive of both ends. The chain's CDR3 is CATSLSGQ.

The sample holds a few counts of this clonotype. Compared with germline, one end of the junction differs, possibly owing to a read error. The chain couples TRBV7-7 to TRBJ2-7, with TRBD1 matching over 9 bases. The germline V gene has CDR1 SSHAT and CDR2 FNYEAQ (reference sequence). The CDR3 covers 15 residues. The CDR3 protein is CASSQGDRVSYEQYF. The CDR3, as DNA: TGCGCCAGCAGCCAAGGGGACAGGGTGTCCTACGAGCAGTACTTC. Together with reference TRBV7-7 and TRBJ2-7, the CDR3 gives the full variable domain: GAGVSQSPRYKVTKRGQDVTLRCDPISSHATLYWYQQALGQGPEFLTYFNYEAQPDKSGLPSDRFSAERPEGSISTLTIQRTEQRDSAMYRCASSQGDRVSYEQYFGPGTRLTVT.

V usage is TRBV7-9 and J usage is TRBJ1-2; D is possibly TRBD1 (6 bases). The ends were cut back, 5 bases at V and 0 bases at J, with 19 bases in the middle. This CDR3 comprises 17 residues. In germline, CDR1 is SEHNR, CDR2 FQNEAQ (reference sequence). The CDR3 loop is CASSPNGGGSANYGYTF. The CDR3 nucleotides read TGTGCCAGCAGCCCCAACGGGGGGGGCAGCGCTAACTATGGCTACACCTTC.

The chain combines TRBV20-1 with TRBJ2-7, with D possibly being TRBD1 or TRBD2 (5 bases each). The CDR3 totals 15 residues. Germline values: CDR1 DFQATT, CDR2 SNEGSKA (reference sequence). The germline V and J ends were trimmed by 2 bases and 3 bases, with 17 bases remaining between them. As DNA, the CDR3 is TGCAGTGCTAGACTAACAGGACTTAGGGGCTACGAGCAGTACTTC. Amino acid sequence: CSARLTGLRGYEQYF.

The chain carries TRBV29-1 and TRBJ1-2; no clear D gene. Germline V CDR1 and CDR2: SQVTM, ANQGSEA. The V end lost 8 bases, the J end lost 0 bases, and 10 bases lay between the germline ends. The CDR3 sequence is 12 residues long. The CDR3 bases are TGCAGCTTAGTCGGGGCTAACTATGGCTACACCTTC. Its translation is CSLVGANYGYTF.

This clonotype was picked up many times. The gene calls are TRBV7-2 and TRBJ2-5; D perhaps matches TRBD2 (6 bases). Trimming took 1 base from V and 5 from J, leaving 20 bases between them. The CDR3 is made up of 17 amino acids. From germline, CDR1 is SGHTA and CDR2 FQGNSA. CDR3 DNA: TGTGCCAGCAGCTTAGGGGTGGGCGCGGGATCGGGCGAGACCCAGTACTTC. It encodes CASSLGVGAGSGETQYF. Together with reference TRBV7-2 and TRBJ2-5, the CDR3 gives the full variable domain: GAGVSQSPSNKVTEKGKDVELRCDPISGHTALYWYRQSLGQGLEFLIYFQGNSAPDKSGLPSDRFSAERTGGSVSTLTIQRTQQEDSAVYLCASSLGVGAGSGETQYFGPGTRLLVL.

Regarding this clonotype: A single base separates this from a much larger clone, so it may be a read error. The conserved closing phenylalanine or tryptophan is absent in this CDR3, likely reflecting a read error. The chain is built from TRBV11-1 and TRBJ1-3; D not certain. The CDR3 runs to 12 residues. With 3 bases removed from V and 3 bases from J, the gap between germline ends came to 3 bases. Per the germline V gene, CDR1 is SGHAT and CDR2 is FQDESV (reference sequence). Written as DNA, the CDR3 is TGTGCCAGCAGCTTTCGTGGAAACACCATATATTCT. This encodes CASSFRGNTIYS.